Described below is a single T cell receptor (beta chain) sequence and its context. Antigen: not known. This table comes from immunoSEQ multiplex PCR, and its TCRdb copy is limited to in-frame clones, with some not included. The sample contains some 42,000 clones, roughly 82% of which appear only once. This record belongs to a study of a mutant IDH1 vaccine in newly diagnosed glioma. Across the study: Earlier treatment was radiotherapy, temozolomide, or both, with most getting both. In the visit schedule, V12 fell in week 35, while V13 fell in week 47.

Germline V gene lookup returns CDR1 SGHTA and CDR2 FQGNSA. V lost 5 bases and J lost 2, with 4 bases in between. CDR3 length: 12 residues. Time point meaning: week 47, end of study. The study gave 300 ug of mutant IDH1 20-mer peptide per vaccine dose, with topical imiquimod. Material: PBMCs, obtained from a glioma patient whose treatment included an IDH1 peptide vaccine. The sequence came from a man between 18 and 29 years old with glioma. Some clones in this sample may be carry-over from other donors' samples. This chain joins TRBV7-2 and TRBJ1-3; D is undetermined. The CDR3 coding sequence is TGTGCCAGCAGCCGTACTGGAAACACCATATATTTT. This translates into CASSRTGNTIYF.